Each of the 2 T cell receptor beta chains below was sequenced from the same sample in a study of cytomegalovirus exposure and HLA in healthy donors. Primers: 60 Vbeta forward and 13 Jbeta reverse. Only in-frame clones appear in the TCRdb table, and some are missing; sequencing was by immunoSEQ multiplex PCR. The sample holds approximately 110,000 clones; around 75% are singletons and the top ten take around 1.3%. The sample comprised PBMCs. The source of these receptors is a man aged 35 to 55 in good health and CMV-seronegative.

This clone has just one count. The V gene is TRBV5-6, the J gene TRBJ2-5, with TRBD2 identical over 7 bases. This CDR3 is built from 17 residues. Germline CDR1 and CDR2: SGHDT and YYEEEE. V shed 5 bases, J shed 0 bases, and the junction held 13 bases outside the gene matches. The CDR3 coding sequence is TGTGCCAGCAGGAGGGGTGGAGCGGGGACGTACCAAGAGACCCAGTACTTC. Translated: CASRRGGAGTYQETQYF.

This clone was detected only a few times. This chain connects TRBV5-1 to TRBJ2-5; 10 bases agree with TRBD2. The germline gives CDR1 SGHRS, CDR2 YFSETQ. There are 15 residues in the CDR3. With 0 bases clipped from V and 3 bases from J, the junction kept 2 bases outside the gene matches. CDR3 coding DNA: TGCGCCAGCAGCTTGGCCCTAGCGGGGGAAGAGACCCAGTACTTC. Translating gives CASSLALAGEETQYF.